The source of this TCR beta chain is a study of blood T cell repertoires in COVID-19. Study context: Whether acute or convalescent, the COVID-19 samples came from the United States, Italy and Spain. PBMCs, B-cell-depleted T cells, or T cells provided the cDNA or gDNA that made up the material.

Trimming cost V 0 bases and J 7 bases; bases outside gene matches: 6. The CDR3 spans 16 residues. In germline, CDR1 is MNHEY, CDR2 SVGAGI. In the original processing: The authors estimated nucleated cell counts from reference gene primer amplification. Clones were read by immunoSEQ multiplex PCR, and TCRdb kept only the in-frame ones, dropping some. V and J calls plus clone size are reproduced from that table; the DNA served to infer D and trimming. Here the sample spans approximately 140,000 clones, around 84% being singletons. The TCR comes from a woman in her sixties or seventies with acute or convalescent COVID-19. The chain joins TRBV6-5 to TRBJ1-6; 7 bases fit TRBD1. Sequencing was performed on peripheral blood. CDR3: CASSYSTGTPNSPLHF. CDR3 coding DNA: TGTGCCAGCAGTTACTCGACAGGGACCCCCAATTCACCCCTCCACTTT.